These T cell receptor beta chains were read from a single sample in a study of T cells in Graves' hyperthyroidism and ophthalmopathy. Each CDR3 protein is one row after TCRdb ran MiXCR on the multiplex PCR reads. The sample carries 350,000 or so distinct CDR3 sequences, 20% to 25% recorded once. The sample was blood. The receptors derive from a woman between 50 and 59 years old with Graves' hyperthyroidism. The CDR3 runs from the conserved cysteine through the conserved F or W. D genes are given only for firm matches. Rows may omit the clone size; those that give it use once, few, many or a size class.

clone_size | j_call | d_call | v_call | cdr3_length | cdr3_aa | cdr3_nt
many | TRBJ2-7 | - | TRBV28 | 14 | CASSTPGLSGEQYF | TGTGCCAGCAGCACGCCGGGTCTCTCAGGGGAGCAGTACTTC
few | TRBJ1-1 | - | TRBV4-2 | 16 | CASSQESGQTFTEAFF | TGTGCCAGCAGCCAAGAAAGCGGACAGACTTTTACTGAAGCTTTCTTT
- | TRBJ2-2 | - | TRBV19 | 14 | CASVRQPHTGELFF | TGTGCCTCAGTAAGACAGCCTCACACCGGGGAGCTGTTTTTT
many | TRBJ2-1 | - | TRBV3-1 | 14 | CASSQGRTYNEQFF | TGTGCCAGCAGCCAGGGGAGAACCTACAATGAGCAGTTCTTC
many | TRBJ2-1 | - | TRBV2 | 14 | CARVTLGRYNEQFF | TGTGCCAGGGTCACCTTGGGCAGATACAATGAGCAGTTCTTC
many | TRBJ2-1 | - | TRBV20-1 | 14 | CSAGRQAVNNEQFF | TGCAGTGCGGGTAGACAGGCGGTTAACAATGAGCAGTTCTTC
many | TRBJ2-3 | - | TRBV28 | 15 | CASSSQRLFTDTQYF | TGTGCCAGCAGTTCCCAGCGACTCTTCACAGATACGCAGTATTTT
- | TRBJ2-7 | TRBD2 | TRBV6-1 | 16 | CASKHEGTSGRYEQYF | TGTGCCAGCAAACACGAGGGGACTAGCGGGAGGTACGAGCAGTACTTC
many | TRBJ2-5 | - | TRBV2 | 16 | CASSDTRGGGSLTQYF | TGTGCCAGCAGTGACACCCGGGGAGGCGGCTCACTAACCCAGTACTTC
many | TRBJ1-1 | - | TRBV6-1 | 18 | CASTRIKISGTLDAEAFF | TGTGCCAGCACCCGAATTAAAATATCCGGGACACTTGATGCTGAAGCTTTCTTT
many | TRBJ1-5 | TRBD1 | TRBV20-1 | 16 | CSASKDRGYSNQPQHF | TGCAGTGCTAGCAAGGACAGGGGATATAGCAATCAGCCCCAGCATTTT
- | TRBJ2-1 | - | TRBV6-1 | 15 | CASKAEQFSYNEQFF | TGTGCCTCCAAGGCAGAACAATTCTCCTACAATGAGCAGTTCTTC
- | TRBJ1-5 | - | TRBV2 | 13 | CASSQAANQPQHF | TGCGCCAGCAGCCAAGCCGCAAATCAGCCCCAGCATTTT
many | TRBJ1-4 | - | TRBV5-1 | 13 | CASSEGGEEKLFF | TGCGCCAGCAGCGAGGGGGGCGAAGAAAAACTGTTTTTT
- | TRBJ2-2 | TRBD2 | TRBV5-4 | 16 | CASSPGLAVDTGELFF | TGTGCCAGCAGCCCGGGACTAGCGGTGGACACCGGGGAGCTGTTTTTT
few | TRBJ2-2 | TRBD2 | TRBV12-3/TRBV12-4 | 19 | CASSLGKTSGIGATGELFF | TGTGCCAGCAGTTTGGGGAAGACTAGCGGGATAGGTGCCACCGGGGAGCTGTTTTTT
- | TRBJ2-5 | TRBD2 | TRBV7-2 | 14 | CASSKAGAWETQYF | TGTGCCAGCAGCAAAGCGGGGGCTTGGGAGACCCAGTACTTC
many | TRBJ2-5 | - | TRBV20-1 | 13 | CSASGLFQETQYF | TGCAGTGCTAGTGGACTGTTCCAAGAGACCCAGTACTTC
many | TRBJ2-3 | - | TRBV9 | 16 | CASSVGSAIHTDTQYF | TGTGCCAGCAGCGTAGGATCAGCAATCCACACAGATACGCAGTATTTT
many | TRBJ1-1 | - | TRBV10-3 | 11 | CAISAGETAFF | TGTGCCATCAGTGCCGGGGAGACGGCTTTCTTT
- | TRBJ2-5 | - | TRBV28 | 14 | CASTPGLHQETQYF | TGTGCCAGCACCCCGGGCCTCCACCAAGAGACCCAGTACTTC
many | TRBJ1-5 | - | TRBV7-2 | 15 | CASSPGRGGNQPQHF | TGTGCCAGCAGCCCTGGTAGAGGGGGCAATCAGCCCCAGCATTTT
many | TRBJ1-5 | - | TRBV12-3/TRBV12-4 | 15 | CASSPPRGGNQPQHF | TGTGCCAGCAGTCCGCCTAGGGGTGGCAATCAGCCCCAGCATTTT
few | TRBJ1-2 | - | TRBV2 | 14 | CASSEAKANYGYTF | TGTGCCAGCAGTGAGGCGAAAGCTAACTATGGCTACACCTTC
- | TRBJ1-2 | - | TRBV28 | 14 | CASTWGLSGRGYTF | TGTGCCAGCACCTGGGGACTCTCCGGGCGTGGCTACACCTTC
many | TRBJ2-1 | TRBD2 | TRBV28 | 15 | CASSQTSGRPHEQFF | TGTGCCAGCAGTCAAACTAGCGGGAGGCCTCATGAGCAGTTCTTC
many | TRBJ1-6 | - | TRBV30 | 11 | CAWGPMSPLHF | TGTGCCTGGGGGCCGATGTCACCCCTCCACTTT
- | TRBJ1-5 | - | TRBV19 | 15 | CASKPGGGLSQPQHF | TGTGCCAGTAAACCCGGTGGGGGGTTAAGTCAGCCCCAGCATTTT
- | TRBJ2-5 | - | TRBV18 | 15 | CASSPPGGEGETQYF | TGTGCCAGCTCACCACCAGGGGGTGAGGGAGAGACCCAGTACTTC
many | TRBJ2-1 | TRBD1 | TRBV19 | 16 | CASSGDRVGSYNEQFF | TGTGCCAGTAGTGGTGACAGGGTCGGCTCCTACAATGAGCAGTTCTTC
- | TRBJ1-4 | - | TRBV30 | 14 | CAWTDTGYREKLFF | TGTGCCTGGACAGATACAGGGTATCGAGAAAAACTGTTTTTT
many | TRBJ1-2 | - | TRBV3-1 | 15 | CASSQEAGGAEGYTF | TGTGCCAGCAGCCAAGAAGCCGGGGGCGCGGAGGGCTACACCTTC
many | TRBJ2-4 | TRBD1 | TRBV18 | 16 | CASSFPGQGGKNIQYF | TGTGCCAGCTCATTTCCGGGACAGGGAGGGAAAAACATTCAGTACTTC
many | TRBJ1-1 | - | TRBV7-8 | 17 | CASSARSTTGIGTEAFF | TGTGCCAGCAGCGCCCGGTCAACCACAGGGATCGGCACTGAAGCTTTCTTT
many | TRBJ2-1 | - | TRBV20-1 | 17 | CSARDREGLLSYNEQFF | TGCAGTGCTAGAGATCGAGAAGGATTGCTATCCTACAATGAGCAGTTCTTC